This T cell receptor (beta chain) was sequenced for a study of beta chain features in type 1 diabetes. Every bit of the isolated RNA underwent reverse transcription, so sequencing read expressed TCRB transcripts. The data were produced by immunoSEQ multiplex PCR, yet TCRdb's version contains in-frame clones alone and is incomplete. This table holds around 250,000 clones, 14% found once. This clone has just a few counts. The CDR3 is made up of 16 amino acids. Germline V lookup: CDR1 SEHNR, CDR2 FQNEAQ (reference sequence). Germline trimming cut 1 base from V and 7 bases from J; bases unmatched to any gene: 8.

The receptor was derived from a woman aged 35 to 49 in good health. The V and J genes are TRBV7-9 and TRBJ2-1; 9 positions agree with TRBD2. Sequences were obtained from naive CD4+ T cells from blood. CDR3 sequence (DNA): TGTGCCAGCAGCTTAGTGGCCCCAGCGGGGGGTAATGAGCAGTTCTTC. Amino acid sequence: CASSLVAPAGGNEQFF. Filled out from reference TRBV7-9 and TRBJ2-1, the complete variable domain reads DTGVSQNPRHKITKRGQNVTFRCDPISEHNRLYWYRQTLGQGPEFLTYFQNEAQLEKSRLLSDRFSAERPKGSFSTLEIQRTEQGDSAMYLCASSLVAPAGGNEQFFGPGTRLTVL.